The 6 T cell receptor beta chains below were found in one sample sequenced in a study of shared clonotypes between healthy human individuals. TCRdb's copy holds only in-frame clones and misses some; the assay was immunoSEQ multiplex PCR. The top ten clones hold less than 15% of a sample with about 470,000 clones, 79% of them seen once. Sequencing used PBMCs. The receptor set was obtained from a woman aged 40 to 50 in good health. Some clones in this sample may be carry-over from other donors' samples.

This chain joins TRBV5-6 and TRBJ2-5; 9 bases are a match to TRBD2. Germline V gene lookup returns CDR1 SGHDT and CDR2 YYEEEE. CDR3 size: 17 residues. The V and J ends lost 3 bases and 5 bases, in that order; junction bases with no gene match: 14. The CDR3 DNA follows: TGTGCCAGCAGCTCCTTTAGCGGGAGTGGTACCCCGGAGACCCAGTACTTC. Translating gives CASSSFSGSGTPETQYF.

Notes on this clone: Distinct nucleotide sequences in the sample also encode this CDR3. This chain connects TRBV7-8 to TRBJ2-7; no definite D call. Germline-derived CDR1 and CDR2 are SGHVS and FQNEAQ. This CDR3 region has 13 residues. V gave up 1 base and J gave up 3 bases, with 7 bases separating them. The CDR3 nucleotides read TGTGCCAGCAGCTTAGGCCACAGCTACGAGCAGTACTTC. Encoded protein: CASSLGHSYEQYF. Drawing the rest from reference TRBV7-8 and TRBJ2-7, the complete variable domain is GAGVSQSPRYKVAKRGQDVALRCDPISGHVSLFWYQQALGQGPEFLTYFQNEAQLDKSGLPSDRFFAERPEGSVSTLKIQRTQQEDSAVYLCASSLGHSYEQYFGPGTRLTVT.

CDR3 residues: CASSRPTGGMNTGELFF. The CDR3 bases are TGTGCCAGCAGCCGCCCGACAGGGGGGATGAACACCGGGGAGCTGTTTTTT. The gene calls are TRBV9 and TRBJ2-2; 9 nucleotides match TRBD1. J lost 1 base, V lost 4 bases, and 8 bases had no gene match. From germline, CDR1 is SGDLS and CDR2 YYNGEE. The CDR3 has 17 residues.

This chain links TRBV5-4 with TRBJ1-4, with 9 bases lining up with TRBD1. The CDR3 totals 13 residues. CDR1 and CDR2 (germline): SGHNT, YYREEE (reference sequence). CDR3 sequence (DNA): TGTGCGACCGGACAGGGGACTAATGAAAAACTGTTTTTT. It yields the protein CATGQGTNEKLFF.

This clone was observed a single time. The chain couples TRBV15 to TRBJ2-5; TRBD2 aligns across 10 bases. V trimming: 3 bases; J trimming: 4 bases; junction bases outside the gene matches: 5. The germline CDR1 and CDR2 sequences are LNHNV and YYDKDF (reference sequence). The CDR3 totals 15 residues. In DNA form, the CDR3 reads TGTGCCACCAGCAGGAGCGGGAGGGCCTTAGAGACCCAGTACTTC. Its translation is CATSRSGRALETQYF. Full variable domain (outside the CDR3, taken from reference TRBV15 and TRBJ2-5): DAMVIQNPRYQVTQFGKPVTLSCSQTLNHNVMYWYQQKSSQAPKLLFHYYDKDFNNEADTPDNFQSRRPNTSFCFLDIRSPGLGDTAMYLCATSRSGRALETQYFGPGTRLLVL.

On this clone itself: Within the sample, other DNA sequences also encode this same CDR3. The rearrangement joins TRBV18 to TRBJ2-7, with 7 bases aligning to TRBD1. V shed 3 bases and J 2 bases; nucleotides not matched to a gene: 4. Germline loops: CDR1 KGHSH, CDR2 LQKENI. The CDR3 is made up of 14 amino acids. CDR3 amino acids: CASSPPGQAYEQYF. The CDR3 coding sequence is TGTGCCAGCTCACCCCCCGGACAGGCCTACGAGCAGTACTTC.